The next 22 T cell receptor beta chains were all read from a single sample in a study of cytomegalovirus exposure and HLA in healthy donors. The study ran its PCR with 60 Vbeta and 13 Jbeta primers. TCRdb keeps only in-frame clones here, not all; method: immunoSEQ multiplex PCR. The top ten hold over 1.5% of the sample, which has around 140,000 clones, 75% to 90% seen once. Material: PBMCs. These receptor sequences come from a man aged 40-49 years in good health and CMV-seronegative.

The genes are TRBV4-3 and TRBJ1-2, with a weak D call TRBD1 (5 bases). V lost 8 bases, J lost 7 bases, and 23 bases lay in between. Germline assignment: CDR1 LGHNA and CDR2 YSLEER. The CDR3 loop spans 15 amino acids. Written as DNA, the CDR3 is TGCGCCAGCCGGCCCTCAGGGTTCCCGACCTCTGGCTACACCTTC. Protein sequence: CASRPSGFPTSGYTF.

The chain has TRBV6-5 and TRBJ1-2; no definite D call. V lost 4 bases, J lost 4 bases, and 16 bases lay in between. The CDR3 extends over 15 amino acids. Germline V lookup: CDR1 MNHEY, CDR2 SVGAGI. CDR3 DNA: TGTGCCAGCAGTTGGCGGGCGGGAGCGTTCTATGGCTACACCTTC. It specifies CASSWRAGAFYGYTF.

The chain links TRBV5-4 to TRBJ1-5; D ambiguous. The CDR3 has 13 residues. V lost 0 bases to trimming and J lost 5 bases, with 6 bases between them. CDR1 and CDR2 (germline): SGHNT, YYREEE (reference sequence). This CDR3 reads CASSLAGYQPQHF. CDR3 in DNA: TGTGCCAGCAGCTTGGCAGGCTATCAGCCCCAGCATTTT.

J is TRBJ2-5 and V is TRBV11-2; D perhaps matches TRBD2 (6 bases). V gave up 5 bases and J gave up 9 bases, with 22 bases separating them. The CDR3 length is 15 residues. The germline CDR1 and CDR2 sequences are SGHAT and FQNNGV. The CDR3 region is CASSPLTGTGSAQYF. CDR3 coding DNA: TGTGCCAGCAGCCCCCTGACCGGGACTGGGTCGGCCCAGTACTTC.

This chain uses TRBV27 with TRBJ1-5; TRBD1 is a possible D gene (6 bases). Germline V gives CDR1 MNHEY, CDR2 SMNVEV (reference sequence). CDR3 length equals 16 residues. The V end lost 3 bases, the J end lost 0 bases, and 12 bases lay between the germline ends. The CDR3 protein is CASSLEGGHSNQPQHF. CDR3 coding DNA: TGTGCCAGCAGTTTGGAGGGGGGGCATAGCAATCAGCCCCAGCATTTT.

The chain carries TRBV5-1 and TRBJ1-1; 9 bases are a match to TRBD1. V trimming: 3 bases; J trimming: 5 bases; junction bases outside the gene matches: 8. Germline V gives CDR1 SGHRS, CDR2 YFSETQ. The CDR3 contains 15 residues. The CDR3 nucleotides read TGCGCCAGCAGCTCAAGGACAGGGGAGGGTACTGAAGCTTTCTTT. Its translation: CASSSRTGEGTEAFF.

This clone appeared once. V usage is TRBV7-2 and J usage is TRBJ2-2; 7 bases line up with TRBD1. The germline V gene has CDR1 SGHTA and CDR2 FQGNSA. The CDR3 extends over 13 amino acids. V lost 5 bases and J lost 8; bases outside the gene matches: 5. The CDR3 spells CASSNYRGGELFF. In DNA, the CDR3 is TGTGCCAGCAGCAACTACAGGGGTGGGGAGCTGTTTTTT.

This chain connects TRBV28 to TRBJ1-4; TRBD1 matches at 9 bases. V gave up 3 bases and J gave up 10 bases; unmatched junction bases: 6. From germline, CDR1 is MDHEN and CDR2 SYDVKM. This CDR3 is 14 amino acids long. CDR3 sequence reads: CASSFGDREGKLFF. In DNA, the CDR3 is TGTGCCAGCAGTTTTGGGGACAGGGAAGGAAAACTGTTTTTT.

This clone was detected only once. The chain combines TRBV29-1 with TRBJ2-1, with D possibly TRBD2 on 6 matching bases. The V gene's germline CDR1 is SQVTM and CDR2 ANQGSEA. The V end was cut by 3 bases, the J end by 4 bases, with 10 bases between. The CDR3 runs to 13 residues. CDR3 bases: TGCAGCGTTGATCGGCGGGGATACAATGAGCAGTTCTTC. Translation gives CSVDRRGYNEQFF.

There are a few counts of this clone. The DNA of the CDR3 is TGTGCCAGCAGCCAAGTATCCAGGGCAGCCGAGCAGTACTTC. This gives the protein CASSQVSRAAEQYF. The chain carries TRBV14 and TRBJ2-7, with a weak D call TRBD1 (5 bases). The V and J ends lost 1 base and 6 bases respectively, with 13 bases between them. Germline CDR1 is SGHDN and CDR2 is FVKESK. The CDR3 has 14 residues.

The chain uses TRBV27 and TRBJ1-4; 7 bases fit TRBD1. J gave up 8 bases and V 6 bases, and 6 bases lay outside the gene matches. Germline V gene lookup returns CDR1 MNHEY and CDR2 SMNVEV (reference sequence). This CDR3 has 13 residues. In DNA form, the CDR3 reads TGTGCCAGCAGCACGACAGGGCGGGAAAAACTGTTTTTT. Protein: CASSTTGREKLFF.

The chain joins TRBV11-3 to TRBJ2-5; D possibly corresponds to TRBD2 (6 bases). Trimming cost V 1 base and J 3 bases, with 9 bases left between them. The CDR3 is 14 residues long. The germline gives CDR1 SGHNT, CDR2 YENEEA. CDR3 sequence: CASSLGAGEETQYF. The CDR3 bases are TGTGCCAGCAGCTTAGGAGCGGGCGAAGAGACCCAGTACTTC. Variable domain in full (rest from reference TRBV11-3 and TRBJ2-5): EAGVVQSPRYKIIEKKQPVAFWCNPISGHNTLYWYLQNLGQGPELLIRYENEEAVDDSQLPKDRFSAERLKGVDSTLKIQPAELGDSAVYLCASSLGAGEETQYFGPGTRLLVL.

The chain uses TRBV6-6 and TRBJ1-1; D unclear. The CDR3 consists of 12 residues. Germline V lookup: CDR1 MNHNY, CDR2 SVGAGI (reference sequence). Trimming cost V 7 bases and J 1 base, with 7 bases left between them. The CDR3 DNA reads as TGTGCCAGCACCCACAAGAACACTGAAGCTTTCTTT. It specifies CASTHKNTEAFF.

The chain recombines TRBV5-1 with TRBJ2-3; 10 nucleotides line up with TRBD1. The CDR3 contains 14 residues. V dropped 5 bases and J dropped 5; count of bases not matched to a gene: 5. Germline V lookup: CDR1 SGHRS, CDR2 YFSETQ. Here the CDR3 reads CASSSGTGEDTQYF. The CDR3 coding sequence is TGCGCCAGCAGTTCCGGGACAGGGGAAGATACGCAGTATTTT.

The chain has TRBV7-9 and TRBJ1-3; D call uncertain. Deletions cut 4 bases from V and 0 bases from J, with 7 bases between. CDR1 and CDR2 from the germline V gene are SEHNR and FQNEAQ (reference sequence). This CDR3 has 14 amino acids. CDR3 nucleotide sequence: TGTGCCAGCAGCTGGCTCAGCTCTGGAAACACCATATATTTT. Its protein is CASSWLSSGNTIYF.

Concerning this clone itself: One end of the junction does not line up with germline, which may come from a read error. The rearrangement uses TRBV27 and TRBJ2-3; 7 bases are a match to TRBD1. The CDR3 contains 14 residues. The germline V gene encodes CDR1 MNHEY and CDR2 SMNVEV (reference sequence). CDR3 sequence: CASSLQTGQALGFF. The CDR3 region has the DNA TGTGCCAGCAGCCTACAGACAGGGCAAGCATTGGGGTTTTTT.

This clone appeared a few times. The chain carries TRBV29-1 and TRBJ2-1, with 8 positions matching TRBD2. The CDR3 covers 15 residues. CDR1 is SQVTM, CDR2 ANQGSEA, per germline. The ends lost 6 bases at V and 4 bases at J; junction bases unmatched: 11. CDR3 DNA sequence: TGCAGCGTGCTTATAGCGGGGAGGGCTTACAATGAGCAGTTCTTC. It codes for CSVLIAGRAYNEQFF.

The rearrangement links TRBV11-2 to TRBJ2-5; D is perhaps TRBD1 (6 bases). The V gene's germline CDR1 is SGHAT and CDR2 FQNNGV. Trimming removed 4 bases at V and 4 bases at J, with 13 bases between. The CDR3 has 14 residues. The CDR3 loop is CASSSGQIRETQYF. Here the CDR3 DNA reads TGTGCCAGCAGCTCAGGACAGATCAGAGAGACCCAGTACTTC. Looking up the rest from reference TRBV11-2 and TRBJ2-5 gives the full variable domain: EAGVAQSPRYKIIEKRQSVAFWCNPISGHATLYWYQQILGQGPKLLIQFQNNGVVDDSQLPKDRFSAERLKGVDSTLKIQPAKLEDSAVYLCASSSGQIRETQYFGPGTRLLVL.

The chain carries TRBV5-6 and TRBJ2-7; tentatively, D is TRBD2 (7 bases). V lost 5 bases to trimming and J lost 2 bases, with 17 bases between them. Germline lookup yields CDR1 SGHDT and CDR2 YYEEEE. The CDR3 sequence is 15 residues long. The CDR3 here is CASRGWGGLPYEQYF. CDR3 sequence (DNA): TGTGCCAGCAGGGGGTGGGGGGGGCTACCCTACGAGCAGTACTTC.

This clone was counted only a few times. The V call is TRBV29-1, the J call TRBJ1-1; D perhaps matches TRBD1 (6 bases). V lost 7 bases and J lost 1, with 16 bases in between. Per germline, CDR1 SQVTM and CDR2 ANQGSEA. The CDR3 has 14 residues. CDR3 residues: CSGVAGAGNTEAFF. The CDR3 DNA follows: TGCAGCGGCGTCGCAGGGGCAGGGAACACTGAAGCTTTCTTT.

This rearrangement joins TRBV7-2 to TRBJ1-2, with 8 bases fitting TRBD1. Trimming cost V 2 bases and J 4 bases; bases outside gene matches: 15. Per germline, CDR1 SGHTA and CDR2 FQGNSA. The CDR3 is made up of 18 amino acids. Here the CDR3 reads CASSLNPRATGASYGYTF. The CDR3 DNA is TGTGCCAGCAGCTTAAACCCCCGGGCGACAGGGGCCAGCTATGGCTACACCTTC.

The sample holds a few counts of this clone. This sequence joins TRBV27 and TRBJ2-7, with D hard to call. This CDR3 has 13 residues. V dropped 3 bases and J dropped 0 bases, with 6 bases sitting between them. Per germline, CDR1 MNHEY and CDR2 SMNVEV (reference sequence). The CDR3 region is CASSFGPSYEQYF. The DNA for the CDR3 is TGTGCCAGCAGTTTTGGGCCCTCCTACGAGCAGTACTTC.